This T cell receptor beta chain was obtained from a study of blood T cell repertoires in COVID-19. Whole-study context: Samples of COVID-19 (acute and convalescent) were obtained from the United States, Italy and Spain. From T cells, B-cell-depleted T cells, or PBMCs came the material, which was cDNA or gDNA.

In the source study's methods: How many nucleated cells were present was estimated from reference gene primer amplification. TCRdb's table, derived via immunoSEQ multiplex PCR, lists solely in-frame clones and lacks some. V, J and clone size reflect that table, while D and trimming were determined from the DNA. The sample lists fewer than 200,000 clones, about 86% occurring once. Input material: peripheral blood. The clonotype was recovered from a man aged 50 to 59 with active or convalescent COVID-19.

This CDR3 reads CASSLPGVGQKLFF. The DNA of the CDR3 is TGTGCCAGCAGCTTGCCAGGGGTGGGACAAAAACTGTTTTTT. The genes are TRBV11-2 and TRBJ1-4; D possibly corresponds to TRBD1 (6 bases). V was pared by 3 bases and J by 9 bases, with 14 bases between. The germline V gene has CDR1 SGHAT and CDR2 FQNNGV. This CDR3 region has 14 residues.